This T cell receptor beta chain was found in a study of blood T cell repertoires in COVID-19. The overall study: Specimens from acute and convalescent COVID-19 originated in the United States, Italy and Spain. Nucleic acid was either cDNA or gDNA, and it came from T cells, B-cell-depleted T cells, or PBMCs.

The trim removed 6 bases at V and 4 bases at J, leaving 7 bases unmatched. This CDR3 spans 16 amino acids. Per the germline V gene, CDR1 is MNHEY and CDR2 is SVGEGT. Methods used by the authors: Reference gene primers were amplified, and this amplification served to estimate nucleated cell counts. Here immunoSEQ multiplex PCR was the method, and the copy in TCRdb shows in-frame clones only, minus some. V and J calls and clone size come straight from that table; D and trimming were deduced from the DNA. Here the sample spans about 83,000 clones, 86% being singletons. The sequenced sample consisted of peripheral blood. The V and J genes are TRBV6-2 or TRBV6-3 and TRBJ2-1, with 12 positions matching TRBD2. This clonotype was obtained from a woman aged 80 or over in a cohort sampled during active or convalescent COVID-19. Here the CDR3 reads CASSPGLAGYYNEQFF. CDR3 coding DNA: TGTGCCAGCAGCCCTGGACTAGCGGGGTATTACAATGAGCAGTTCTTC.